These 17 T cell receptor beta chains were sequenced from one sample in a study of human T cells and chemical hapten exposure. Stated time point: pre-sensitization, week 0. As for treatment: therapeutic diphenylcyclopropenone sensitization with weekly scalp DPC. A single record per CDR3 protein comes from TCRdb applying MiXCR to the RACE reads. The sample shows under 300,000 distinct CDR3 sequences, about 9% of them seen only once. Sample: whole blood, taken in connection with sensitization to the hapten diphenylcyclopropenone (DPC). These receptors were obtained from a woman between 40 and 55 years old with alopecia areata. Some clones in this sample may be carry-over from other donors' samples.

At least ten counts were recorded for this clonotype. The chain joins TRBV7-9 to TRBJ1-4; TRBD1 aligns across 7 bases. The CDR3 runs to 15 residues. V trimming: 6 bases; J trimming: 8 bases; junction bases outside the gene matches: 12. Germline V gene lookup returns CDR1 SEHNR and CDR2 FQNEAQ (reference sequence). The CDR3 sequence is CASRSGQVGSEKLFF. In DNA form, the CDR3 reads TGTGCCAGCAGGTCTGGACAGGTCGGCTCCGAAAAACTGTTTTTT.

A few counts support this clonotype. The chain has TRBV9 and TRBJ2-1; D gene ambiguous. The CDR3 contains 14 residues. Trimming stripped 4 bases from V and 4 bases from J, with 12 bases between. Per the germline V gene, CDR1 is SGDLS and CDR2 is YYNGEE. The CDR3 protein is CASSPEIEYNEQFF. The CDR3 region has the DNA TGTGCCAGCAGCCCTGAAATAGAGTACAATGAGCAGTTCTTC.

Only a few counts were recorded for this clonotype. The chain employs TRBV6-2 or TRBV6-3 and TRBJ2-5; D unclear. V lost 5 bases, J lost 6 bases, and 10 bases lay in between. The length of the CDR3 is 12 residues. Germline V gene data show CDR1 as MNHEY and CDR2 as SVGEGT. CDR3 sequence reads: CASSNYLKTQYF. Here the CDR3 DNA reads TGTGCCAGCAGTAACTACTTGAAGACCCAGTACTTC.

This clonotype turned up a few times. CDR3 nucleotides: TGTGCCAGCAGCTTGACAGGGGGAAGGGAAAAACTGTTTTTT. This encodes CASSLTGGREKLFF. The chain uses TRBV7-2 and TRBJ1-4; 9 nucleotides align to TRBD1. In germline, CDR1 is SGHTA, CDR2 FQGNSA. This CDR3 is 14 amino acids long. With 3 bases clipped from V and 8 bases from J, the junction kept 4 bases outside the gene matches.

This chain connects TRBV20-1 to TRBJ1-2; 7 nucleotides agree with TRBD1. The V gene's germline CDR1 is DFQATT and CDR2 SNEGSKA (reference sequence). CDR3 length: 18 amino acids. The J segment lost 4 bases and the V segment lost 0 bases, leaving 17 bases of the junction unmatched. The CDR3 DNA follows: TGCAGTGCTAGAGATACGACAGGGTTGGGTCCGGTCGGCTATGGCTACACCTTC. Translation gives CSARDTTGLGPVGYGYTF.

The chain uses TRBV27 and TRBJ1-5, with TRBD1 identical over 9 bases. Trimming took 4 bases from V and 7 from J; bases not matched to a gene: 5. The CDR3 has 14 residues. Germline values: CDR1 MNHEY, CDR2 SMNVEV (reference sequence). The CDR3 is CASSSDRGKQPQHF. The CDR3 DNA sequence: TGTGCCAGCAGTTCCGACAGGGGGAAACAGCCCCAGCATTTT.

This clonotype was picked up many times. V usage is TRBV4-1 and J usage is TRBJ1-4, with D possibly matching TRBD1 (5 bases). The CDR3 is 17 amino acids. Germline lookup yields CDR1 MGHRA and CDR2 YSYEKL. Trimming pared 0 bases from V and 5 bases from J, leaving 16 bases between. The CDR3 reads CASSQDGRGVFNEKLFF. CDR3 sequence (DNA): TGCGCCAGCAGCCAAGATGGGAGGGGTGTCTTCAATGAAAAACTGTTTTTT.

This clonotype was found a few times. The rearrangement links TRBV12-3 or TRBV12-4 to TRBJ1-5, with 10 bases identical to TRBD1. V shed 7 bases, J shed 4 bases, and the junction held 10 bases outside the gene matches. The CDR3 contains 16 residues. The CDR3 sequence: CASTTVGQGKNQPQHF. CDR3 DNA sequence: TGTGCCAGCACCACCGTGGGACAGGGGAAGAATCAGCCCCAGCATTTT.

A few counts support this clonotype. The V and J genes are TRBV20-1 and TRBJ1-2; D is unresolved. Looked up from germline, CDR1 is DFQATT and CDR2 is SNEGSKA (reference sequence). CDR3 length equals 15 residues. V lost 5 bases and J 2 bases, leaving 18 bases between the germline ends. In DNA form, the CDR3 reads TGCAGTGCTGACTGGTTTGCTGACGGGAACTATGGCTACACCTTC. Translated, it gives CSADWFADGNYGYTF.

This clonotype was seen ten or more times. In DNA, the CDR3 is TGTGCCAGCAGTCCCAACCGGGACAGGGGTTACAATGAGCAGTTCTTC. Protein product: CASSPNRDRGYNEQFF. This chain links TRBV27 with TRBJ2-1; 10 bases are a match to TRBD1. The CDR3 consists of 16 residues. V lost 5 bases to trimming and J lost 4 bases; unmatched junction nucleotides: 8. Germline V gene sequence: CDR1 MNHEY, CDR2 SMNVEV (reference sequence).

This clonotype was recorded a few times. This sequence joins TRBV2 and TRBJ2-6, with TRBD2 identical over 11 bases. The CDR3 contains 19 residues. Trimming at V came to 3 bases and at J to 0 bases, leaving 7 bases not matched to a gene. Germline loops: CDR1 SNHLY, CDR2 FYNNEI. CDR3 loop: CASSDPTSGGPSGANVLTF. In DNA, the CDR3 is TGTGCCAGCAGTGATCCTACTAGCGGGGGTCCCTCTGGGGCCAACGTCCTGACTTTC.

The chain is built from TRBV7-2 and TRBJ2-6, with D perhaps TRBD1 (5 bases). This CDR3 has 15 residues. Germline V lookup: CDR1 SGHTA, CDR2 FQGNSA. The V and J ends lost 2 bases and 4 bases respectively, with 9 bases between them. The CDR3 loop reads CASSLKGSGANVLTF. The CDR3 nucleotides read TGTGCCAGCAGCTTAAAGGGGTCCGGGGCCAACGTCCTGACTTTC.

There are a few counts of this clonotype. The chain carries TRBV25-1 and TRBJ1-1; 11 nucleotides line up with TRBD1. V lost 0 bases, J lost 4 bases, and 7 bases stayed unmatched. This CDR3 comprises 17 residues. The germline V gene encodes CDR1 MGHDK and CDR2 SYGVNS. CDR3 protein: CASSEYGTGGRGTEAFF. The CDR3 DNA follows: TGTGCCAGCAGTGAATACGGGACAGGGGGTAGGGGCACTGAAGCTTTCTTT. Based on the CDR3 plus reference TRBV25-1 and TRBJ1-1, the full variable domain is EADIYQTPRYLVIGTGKKITLECSQTMGHDKMYWYQQDPGMELHLIHYSYGVNSTEKGDLSSESTVSRIRTEHFPLTLESARPSHTSQYLCASSEYGTGGRGTEAFFGQGTRLTVV.

This chain joins TRBV10-3 and TRBJ2-1; 8 bases agree with TRBD2. CDR3 length: 14 residues. Germline lookup yields CDR1 ENHRY and CDR2 SYGVKD. V shed 10 bases and J 4 bases; nucleotides not matched to a gene: 9. The CDR3 nucleotides are TGTGCCACAGGCGCGGGGGGCCCTTACAATGAGCAGTTCTTC. Translated, it gives CATGAGGPYNEQFF.

The chain recombines TRBV12-3 or TRBV12-4 with TRBJ1-1; D is undetermined. V was trimmed by 3 bases and J by 5 bases, leaving 13 bases between them. The CDR3 length is 14 residues. In DNA form, the CDR3 reads TGTGCCAGCAGTTTTGGAGGGCCTGGGACTGAAGCTTTCTTT. It codes for CASSFGGPGTEAFF.

The chain joins TRBV4-1 to TRBJ2-7; D is unresolved. Germline V gene data show CDR1 as MGHRA and CDR2 as YSYEKL. V was pared by 4 bases and J by 0 bases, with 13 bases between. The CDR3 loop spans 15 amino acids. The CDR3 reads CASSLGVDSSYEQYF. Here the CDR3 DNA reads TGCGCCAGCAGCCTAGGCGTGGATTCCTCCTACGAGCAGTACTTC.

This chain uses TRBV7-2 with TRBJ2-2; D gene unclear. The CDR3 spans 14 residues. CDR1 and CDR2 (germline): SGHTA, FQGNSA. The V end lost 5 bases, the J end lost 5 bases, and 12 bases lay between the germline ends. The CDR3 is CASSLLDLTGELFF. DNA of the CDR3: TGTGCCAGCAGCCTCCTAGACTTGACCGGGGAGCTGTTTTTT.